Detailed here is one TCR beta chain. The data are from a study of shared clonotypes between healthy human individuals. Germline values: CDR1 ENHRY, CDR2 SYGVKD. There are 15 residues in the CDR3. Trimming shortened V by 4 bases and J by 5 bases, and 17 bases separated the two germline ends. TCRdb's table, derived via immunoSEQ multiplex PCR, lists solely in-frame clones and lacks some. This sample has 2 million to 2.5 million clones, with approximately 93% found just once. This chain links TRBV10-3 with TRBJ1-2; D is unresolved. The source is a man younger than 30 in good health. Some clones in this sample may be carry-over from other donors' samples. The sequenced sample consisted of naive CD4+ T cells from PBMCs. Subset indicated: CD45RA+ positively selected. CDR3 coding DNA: TGTGCCATCAGTGTGACAAGGGAAGGAGATTATGGCTACACCTTC. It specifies CAISVTREGDYGYTF.